This T cell receptor (beta chain) was identified in a study of regulatory T cells in long-lasting Graves disease. Stated time point: newly diagnosed GD, antithyroid drugs for less than 3 months. Researchers made the TCR library from RNA that was extracted from PBMCs. Investigators prepared the TCR beta libraries by applying iRepertoire HTBI primers and Arm-PCR of CDR3 regions. TCRdb analysed the multiplex PCR reads with MiXCR anew, one entry per CDR3 protein. Here the sample spans 410,000 or so distinct CDR3 sequences, about 15% being singletons. The CDR3 extends over 17 amino acids. J was trimmed by 1 base and V by 9 bases; bases with no gene match: 14. Per germline, CDR1 LGHNT and CDR2 FRNRAP. This clonotype came up many times. The same data also went into a second study, on T cells in Graves' hyperthyroidism and ophthalmopathy.

The genes are TRBV12-5 and TRBJ2-3; 9 bases map to TRBD2. The TCR sequence derives from a woman aged 30 to 39 with Graves disease. Sequenced here: peripheral blood mononuclear cells (PBMCs), sampled at new diagnosis, from a patient treated with antithyroid drugs. CDR3 in amino acids: CASRPGQRLAGTDTQYF. CDR3 DNA sequence: TGTGCTAGCCGTCCCGGCCAACGACTAGCGGGCACAGATACGCAGTATTTT.